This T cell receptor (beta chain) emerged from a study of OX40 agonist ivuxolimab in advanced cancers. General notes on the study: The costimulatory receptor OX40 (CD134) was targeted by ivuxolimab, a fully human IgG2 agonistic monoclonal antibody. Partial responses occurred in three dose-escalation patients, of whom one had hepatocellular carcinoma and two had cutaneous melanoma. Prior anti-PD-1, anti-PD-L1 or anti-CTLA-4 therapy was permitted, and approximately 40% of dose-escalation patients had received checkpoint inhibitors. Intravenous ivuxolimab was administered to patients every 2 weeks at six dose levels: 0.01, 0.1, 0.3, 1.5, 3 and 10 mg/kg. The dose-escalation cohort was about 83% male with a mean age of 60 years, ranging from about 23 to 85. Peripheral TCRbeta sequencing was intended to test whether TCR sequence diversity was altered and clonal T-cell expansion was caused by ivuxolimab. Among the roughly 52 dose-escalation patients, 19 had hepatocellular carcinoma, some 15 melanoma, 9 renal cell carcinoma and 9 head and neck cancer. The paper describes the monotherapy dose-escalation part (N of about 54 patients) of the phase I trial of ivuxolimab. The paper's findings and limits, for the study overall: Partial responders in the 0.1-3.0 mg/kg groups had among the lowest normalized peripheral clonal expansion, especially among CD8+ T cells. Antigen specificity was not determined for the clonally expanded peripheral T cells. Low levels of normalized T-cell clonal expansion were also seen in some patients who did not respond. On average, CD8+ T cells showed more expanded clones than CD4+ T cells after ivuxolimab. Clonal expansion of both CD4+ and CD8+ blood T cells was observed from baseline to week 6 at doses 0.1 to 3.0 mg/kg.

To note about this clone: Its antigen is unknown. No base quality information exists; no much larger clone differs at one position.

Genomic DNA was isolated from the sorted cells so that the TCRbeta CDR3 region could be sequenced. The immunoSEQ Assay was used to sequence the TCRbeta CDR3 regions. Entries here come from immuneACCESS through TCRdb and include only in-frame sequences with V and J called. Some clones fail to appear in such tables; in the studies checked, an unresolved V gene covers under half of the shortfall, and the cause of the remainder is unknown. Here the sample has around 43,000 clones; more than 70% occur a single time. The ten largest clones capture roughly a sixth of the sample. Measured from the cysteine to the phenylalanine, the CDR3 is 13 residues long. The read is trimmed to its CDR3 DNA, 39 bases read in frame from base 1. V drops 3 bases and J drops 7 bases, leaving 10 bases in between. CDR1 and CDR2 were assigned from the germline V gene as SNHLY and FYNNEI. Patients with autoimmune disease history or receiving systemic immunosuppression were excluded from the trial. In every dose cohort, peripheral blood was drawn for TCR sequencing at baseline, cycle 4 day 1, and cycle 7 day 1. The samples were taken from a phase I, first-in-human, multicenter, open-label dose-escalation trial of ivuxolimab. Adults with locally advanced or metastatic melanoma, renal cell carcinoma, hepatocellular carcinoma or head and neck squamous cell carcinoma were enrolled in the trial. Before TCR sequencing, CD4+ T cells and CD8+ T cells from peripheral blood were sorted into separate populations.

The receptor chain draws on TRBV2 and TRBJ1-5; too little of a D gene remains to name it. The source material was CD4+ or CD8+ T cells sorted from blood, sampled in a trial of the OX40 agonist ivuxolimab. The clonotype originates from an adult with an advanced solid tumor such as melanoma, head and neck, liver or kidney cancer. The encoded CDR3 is CASSDANWQPQHF. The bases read TGTGCCAGCAGTGATGCTAACTGGCAGCCCCAGCATTTT.